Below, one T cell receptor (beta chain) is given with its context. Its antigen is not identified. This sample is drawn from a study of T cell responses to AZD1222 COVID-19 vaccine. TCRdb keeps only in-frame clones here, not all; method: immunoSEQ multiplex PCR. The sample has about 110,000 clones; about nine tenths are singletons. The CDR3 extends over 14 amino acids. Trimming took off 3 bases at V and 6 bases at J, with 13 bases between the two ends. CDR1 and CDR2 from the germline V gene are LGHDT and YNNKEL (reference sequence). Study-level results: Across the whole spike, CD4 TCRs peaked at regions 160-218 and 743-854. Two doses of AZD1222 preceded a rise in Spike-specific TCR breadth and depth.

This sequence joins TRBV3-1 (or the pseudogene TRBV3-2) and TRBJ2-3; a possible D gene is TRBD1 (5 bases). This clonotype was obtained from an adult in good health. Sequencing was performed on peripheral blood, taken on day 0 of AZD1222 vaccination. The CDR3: CASSQARARDTQYF. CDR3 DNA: TGTGCCAGCAGCCAGGCCAGGGCCCGGGATACGCAGTATTTT.